This T cell receptor beta chain stems from a study of PD-1 blockade in mismatch repair-deficient tumors. In the study overall: Patients had 12 to 13 mismatch repair-deficient cancer types and were previously treated and progressing.

Assay used: immunoSEQ multiplex PCR; TCRdb lists only in-frame clones, some missing. The table shows 15,000 to 25,000 clones, with over 75% occurring only once. Germline CDR1 SGHTA, CDR2 FQGTGA. The CDR3 runs to 15 residues. The ends were cut back, 1 base at V and 4 bases at J, with 12 bases in the middle. The chain employs TRBV7-3 and TRBJ2-3; tentative D call: TRBD2 (6 bases). Sequenced here: PBMCs, sampled 52 weeks after starting pembrolizumab. The receptor comes from an adult with mismatch repair-deficient cancer. This CDR3 is CASSLMFGGPDTQYF. CDR3 sequence (DNA): TGTGCCAGCAGCTTAATGTTCGGGGGACCAGATACGCAGTATTTT.